Listed below are T cell receptor beta chains from one sample, sequenced in a study of T cell repertoires in cytomegalovirus infection. Antigen specificity for these receptors is unknown. Each CDR3 protein is one row after TCRdb ran MiXCR on the reads. The sample includes tens of thousands of distinct CDR3 sequences, roughly a fifth of them seen just once. Sequences were derived from CD8+ T cells from cultured PBMCs, sampled from culture after CMV antigen stimulation. The source of these receptors is a human donor in good health (CMV status not recorded). Some clones in this sample may be carry-over from other donors' samples. Each CDR3 is given with its conserved first and last residue. A D gene is named only where the DNA matches it firmly. Clone size is not always given. Where it is, it says once, few, many or a class for expanded clones.

TRBV4-2,TRBJ1-5,TRBD1,few,TGTGCCAGCAGCCAAGAAGGGGACAGGAACGGTGCGAATAGCAATCAGCCCCAGCATTTT,CASSQEGDRNGANSNQPQHF
TRBV7-2,TRBJ1-1,TRBD1,NA,TGTGCCAGCAGCCAGCAGGGGGCGGCTGAAGCTTTCTTT,CASSQQGAAEAFF
TRBV12-3/TRBV12-4,TRBJ1-2,NA,NA,TGTGCCAGCAGTTTAATCTGGGGTCATAGCTACACCTTC,CASSLIWGHSYTF
TRBV6-2/TRBV6-3,TRBJ1-5,NA,few,TGTGCCAGCAGCCACCTCCTACAGGGCAATAATCAGCCCCAGCATTTT,CASSHLLQGNNQPQHF
TRBV12-3/TRBV12-4,TRBJ1-1,NA,NA,TGTGCCAGCAGCGAGAACACTGAAGCTTTCTTT,CASSENTEAFF
TRBV14,TRBJ1-5,TRBD1,NA,TGTGCCAGCGAGGGTTCCGGGACAGGGGGCACGAGAAGCAATCAGCCCCAGCATTTT,CASEGSGTGGTRSNQPQHF
TRBV6-2/TRBV6-3,TRBJ2-5,NA,NA,TGTGCCAGCAGTCCGGTGACAGCCCAAGAGACCCAGTACTTC,CASSPVTAQETQYF
TRBV12-3/TRBV12-4,TRBJ2-1,TRBD1,NA,TGTGCCAGCAGTTTAGGTGGGACAGGGGTGTTCAATGAGCAGTTCTTC,CASSLGGTGVFNEQFF
TRBV7-4,TRBJ2-3,TRBD2,NA,TGTGCCAGCAGCACAACTAGCGGGGGCCGCACAGATACGCAGTATTTT,CASSTTSGGRTDTQYF
TRBV24-1,TRBJ1-1,NA,few,TGTGCCACCAGTTTAACGGACAGCTTTGGTGGAAACACTGAAGCTTTCTTT,CATSLTDSFGGNTEAFF
TRBV7-6,TRBJ2-1,TRBD2,NA,TGTGCCAGCAGCTCCGGGACTAGCCCAAATGAGCAGTTCTTC,CASSSGTSPNEQFF
TRBV2,TRBJ2-7,NA,few,TGTGCCAGCAGTGAAGTAGCACCGGGACCGAGCTCCTACGAGCAGTACTTC,CASSEVAPGPSSYEQYF
TRBV4-1,TRBJ2-5,NA,NA,TGCGCCAGCAGCCAAGAACAGGGTGGGGAGACCCAGTACTTC,CASSQEQGGETQYF
TRBV20-1,TRBJ1-2,NA,NA,TGCAGTGCTACCGTAGGGGAAAGGGGCCACCTTGACGGCTACACCTTC,CSATVGERGHLDGYTF
TRBV7-9,TRBJ2-7,NA,many,TGTGCCAGCAGCGGTTTGGGGGGGGCCAGCTACGAGCAGTACTTC,CASSGLGGASYEQYF
TRBV7-2,TRBJ1-1,TRBD1,NA,TGTGCCAGCAGCGAGCGACAGGGGCAGGGAAACACTGAAGCTTTCTTT,CASSERQGQGNTEAFF
TRBV9,TRBJ1-1,NA,NA,TGTGCCAGCAGCGCCCTGAACACTGAAGCTTTCTTT,CASSALNTEAFF
TRBV14,TRBJ1-6,TRBD1,NA,TGTGCCAGCAGCCAGGGGGACAGGGGAACCTATAATTCACCCCTCCACTTT,CASSQGDRGTYNSPLHF
TRBV6-2/TRBV6-3,TRBJ2-7,TRBD1,NA,TGTGCCAGCAGCCCGGACAGGACCTCCTACGAGCAGTACTTC,CASSPDRTSYEQYF
TRBV20-1,TRBJ2-7,NA,few,TGCAGTGCTCGGACTGGGAAGTCTTCCTACGAGCAGTACTTC,CSARTGKSSYEQYF
TRBV7-8,TRBJ2-1,NA,few,TGTGCCAGCAGCTTAGAAGGGACCCTCAATGAGCAGTTCTTC,CASSLEGTLNEQFF
TRBV11-3,TRBJ2-7,NA,few,TGTGCCAGCAGCCCCTCAGGGGACTCCTACGAGCAGTACTTC,CASSPSGDSYEQYF
TRBV12-3/TRBV12-4,TRBJ1-5,NA,NA,TGTGCCAGCAGTTTAGTAACAAGTCTGAAGGACAATCAGCCCCAGCATTTT,CASSLVTSLKDNQPQHF
TRBV30,TRBJ1-1,NA,NA,TGTGCCTGGAATCAGGGGCCCACTGAAGCTTTCTTT,CAWNQGPTEAFF
TRBV27,TRBJ1-5,NA,few,TGTGCCAGCAGTTTACAGGGGCAGGGCAATCAGCCCCAGCATTTT,CASSLQGQGNQPQHF
TRBV6-1,TRBJ2-7,TRBD1,NA,TGTGCCAGCAGTGGCCGACAGGGCCCGAACTACGAGCAGTACTTC,CASSGRQGPNYEQYF
TRBV20-1,TRBJ1-2,NA,NA,TGCAGTGCTAGAAACTATGGCTACACCTTC,CSARNYGYTF